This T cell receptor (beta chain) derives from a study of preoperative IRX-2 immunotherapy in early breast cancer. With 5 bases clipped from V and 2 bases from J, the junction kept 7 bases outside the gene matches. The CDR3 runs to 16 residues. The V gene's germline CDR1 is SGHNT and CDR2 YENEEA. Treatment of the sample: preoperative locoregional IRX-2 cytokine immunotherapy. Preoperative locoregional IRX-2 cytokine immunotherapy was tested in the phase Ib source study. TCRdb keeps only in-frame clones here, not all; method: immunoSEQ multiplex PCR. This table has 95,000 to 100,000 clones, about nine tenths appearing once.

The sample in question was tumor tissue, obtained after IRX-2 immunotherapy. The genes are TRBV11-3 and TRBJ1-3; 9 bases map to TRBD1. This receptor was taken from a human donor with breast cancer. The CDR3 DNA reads TGTGCCAGCAGCAGAAGAGACAGGGGGACTGGAAACACCATATATTTT. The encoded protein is CASSRRDRGTGNTIYF.